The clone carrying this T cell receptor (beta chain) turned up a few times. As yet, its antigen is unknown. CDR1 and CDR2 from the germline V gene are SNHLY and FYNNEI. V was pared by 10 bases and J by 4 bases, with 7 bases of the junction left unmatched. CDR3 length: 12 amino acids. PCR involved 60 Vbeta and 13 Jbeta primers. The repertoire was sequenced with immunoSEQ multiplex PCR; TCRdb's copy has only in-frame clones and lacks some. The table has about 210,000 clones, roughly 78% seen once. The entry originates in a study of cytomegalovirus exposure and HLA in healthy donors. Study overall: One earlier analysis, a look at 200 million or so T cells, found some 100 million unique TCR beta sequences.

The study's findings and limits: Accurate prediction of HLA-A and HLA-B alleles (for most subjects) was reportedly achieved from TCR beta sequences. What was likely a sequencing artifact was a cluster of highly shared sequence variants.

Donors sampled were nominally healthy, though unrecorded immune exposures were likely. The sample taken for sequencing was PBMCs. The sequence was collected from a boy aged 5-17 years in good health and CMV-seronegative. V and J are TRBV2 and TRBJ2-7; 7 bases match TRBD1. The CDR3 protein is CAIGQVQYEQYF. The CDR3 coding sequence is TGTGCCATTGGACAGGTCCAATACGAGCAGTACTTC.